Included here is one TCR beta chain sequence, with context. Its antigen remains unidentified. TCR beta sequencing was performed on blood CD8+ and CD4+ T cells. The data were obtained in a study of CD8 T cells in Susac syndrome. Findings of the study overall: It was acknowledged in the study that its TCR sequencing and HLA analysis involved a relatively small number of individuals.

Reverse transcription used roughly 0.45 to 1 ug RNA and random hexamers. TCRdb itself ran the immunoSEQ multiplex PCR reads through MiXCR, one entry per CDR3 protein. This table holds about 49,000 distinct CDR3 sequences, approximately 94% found once. The CDR3 has 14 amino acids. V was shortened by 5 bases and J by 4 bases, with 14 bases between the two germline ends. The receptor's source is a human donor in good health. The sequenced material came from CD8+ T cells from PBMCs. The rearrangement links TRBV12-3 or TRBV12-4 to TRBJ1-2, with a possible D match to TRBD1 (5 bases). CDR3 bases: TGTGCCAGCAGTCCGATAGGGGACGGCTATGGCTACACCTTC. Translating it yields CASSPIGDGYGYTF.